This paragraph covers one T cell receptor (beta chain) sequence. What it recognizes is unknown. The sample comes from a study of cytomegalovirus exposure and HLA in healthy donors. Study results and caveats: Owing to their indistinguishability, certain V segments, notably TRBV6-2 and TRBV6-3, were excluded. Specificity for CMV antigens was confirmed in vitro for a few of the CMV-associated chains.

CDR1 and CDR2 from the germline V gene are ENHRY and SYGVKD. This CDR3 region has 14 residues. The V end was cut by 3 bases, the J end by 6 bases, with 11 bases between. Use of 60 Vbeta and 13 Jbeta primers characterized the PCR. TCRdb's table, derived via immunoSEQ multiplex PCR, lists solely in-frame clones and lacks some. The table has some 130,000 clones, more than 75% seen once. Material for sequencing was PBMCs. This chain connects TRBV10-3 to TRBJ2-2; tentative D call: TRBD1 (6 bases). This sequence originates from a female donor in good health and CMV-seronegative. The CDR3 sequence is CAISEGQPPGELFF. The CDR3 nucleotides read TGTGCCATCAGTGAAGGACAGCCCCCCGGGGAGCTGTTTTTT.